These 17 T cell receptor beta chains came from one sample sequenced in a study of OX40 agonist ivuxolimab in advanced cancers. Generated by immunoSEQ multiplex PCR, the TCRdb table keeps only in-frame clones and is missing some. The table records about 53,000 clones, more than 70% of them present only once. The sample consisted of CD4+ or CD8+ T cells sorted from blood, taken in a trial of the OX40 agonist ivuxolimab. All receptors derive from an adult with an advanced solid tumor such as melanoma, head and neck, liver or kidney cancer.

This chain links TRBV29-1 with TRBJ1-2; D is unclear. Germline CDR1 and CDR2: SQVTM and ANQGSEA. Trimming took off 4 bases at V and 0 bases at J, with 9 bases between the two ends. This CDR3 region has 13 residues. CDR3 loop: CSVAAGTNYGYTF. The CDR3 nucleotides are TGCAGCGTTGCGGCAGGAACTAACTATGGCTACACCTTC.

The chain recombines TRBV18 with TRBJ2-2; no definite D call. Germline CDR1 reads KGHSH; CDR2 reads LQKENI. This CDR3 spans 13 amino acids. V lost 3 bases, J lost 6 bases, and 8 bases lay in between. The CDR3, as DNA: TGTGCCAGCTCACCTGTTCACGCCGGGGAGCTGTTTTTT. Its protein is CASSPVHAGELFF.

This clone was seen only once. V is TRBV6-5 and J is TRBJ1-2, with D unresolved. Germline V gene sequence: CDR1 MNHEY, CDR2 SVGAGI. The CDR3 sequence is 12 residues long. Trimming pared 5 bases from V and 5 bases from J, leaving 9 bases between. Here the CDR3 reads CASSEGVYGYTF. The CDR3 bases are TGTGCCAGCAGTGAGGGTGTTTATGGCTACACCTTC.

The gene calls are TRBV6-5 and TRBJ1-4; no reliable D call. V dropped 4 bases and J dropped 4 bases, with 4 bases sitting between them. This CDR3 comprises 12 residues. Germline values: CDR1 MNHEY, CDR2 SVGAGI. CDR3: CASSSVNEKLFF. Here the CDR3 DNA reads TGTGCCAGCAGTTCGGTTAATGAAAAACTGTTTTTT.

V usage is TRBV2 and J usage is TRBJ2-7; either TRBD1 or TRBD2 may supply D (5 bases each). With 5 bases removed from V and 1 base from J, the gap between germline ends came to 18 bases. Germline CDR1 and CDR2: SNHLY and FYNNEI. This CDR3 contains 16 residues. This CDR3 reads CASSPTGTSPSYEQYF. The DNA of the CDR3 is TGTGCCAGCAGTCCAACCGGGACGTCTCCTTCCTACGAGCAGTACTTC. Variable domain in full (rest from reference TRBV2 and TRBJ2-7): EPEVTQTPSHQVTQMGQEVILRCVPISNHLYFYWYRQILGQKVEFLVSFYNNEISEKSEIFDDQFSVERPDGSNFTLKIRSTKLEDSAMYFCASSPTGTSPSYEQYFGPGTRLTVT.

The DNA for the CDR3 is TGTGCCAGTAGTATAGACAGCTACTATGGCTACACCTTC. Its protein is CASSIDSYYGYTF. The rearrangement links TRBV19 to TRBJ1-2; no reliable D call. CDR1 LNHDA and CDR2 SQIVND come from the germline V gene (reference sequence). The CDR3 is 13 residues long. Trimming removed 0 bases at V and 3 bases at J, with 5 bases between.

This sequence joins TRBV5-1 and TRBJ2-7; TRBD2 aligns across 7 bases. Per the germline V gene, CDR1 is SGHRS and CDR2 is YFSETQ. The CDR3 loop spans 15 amino acids. Unmatched junction bases numbered 14, after V lost 7 bases and J lost 4 bases. The CDR3 DNA sequence: TGCGCCAGCCACACGGGTGCGGGAGCCGTATACGAGCAGTACTTC. This sequence encodes CASHTGAGAVYEQYF.

V is TRBV7-9 and J is TRBJ1-6, with D uncertain. This CDR3 is built from 11 residues. The V and J ends lost 5 bases and 7 bases respectively, with 3 bases between them. Germline values: CDR1 SEHNR, CDR2 FQNEAQ (reference sequence). The CDR3 nucleotides are TGTGCCAGCAGCGGGAATTCACCCCTCCACTTT. This translates into CASSGNSPLHF.

Regarding this clone: An end of the junction does not agree with germline; a read error may underlie this. This chain uses TRBV12-5 with TRBJ2-6; no reliable D call. Germline values: CDR1 LGHNT, CDR2 FRNRAP. The CDR3 length is 14 residues. The CDR3: CGSAQSSGANVLTF. In nucleotides, the CDR3 is TGTGGTAGTGCCCAGTCCTCTGGGGCCAACGTCCTGACTTTC.

The rearrangement links TRBV4-2 to TRBJ2-4, with D possibly matching TRBD1 (6 bases). CDR1 and CDR2 (germline): LGHNA, YNFKEQ. CDR3 length: 17 amino acids. Trimming left V 1 base short and J 0 bases short, with 13 bases between. The CDR3 sequence is CASSQVRTDLAKNIQYF. As DNA, the CDR3 is TGTGCCAGCAGCCAAGTCCGGACAGACCTAGCCAAAAACATTCAGTACTTC.

Note on this clone: The same CDR3 also results from other DNA sequences found in this sample. The rearrangement joins TRBV9 to TRBJ1-2; D is perhaps TRBD1 (5 bases). The CDR3 consists of 13 residues. Trimming stripped 1 base from V and 4 bases from J, with 8 bases between. Per the germline V gene, CDR1 is SGDLS and CDR2 is YYNGEE. CDR3 residues: CASSVQGTYGYTF. The DNA of the CDR3 is TGTGCCAGCAGCGTACAGGGTACCTATGGCTACACCTTC.

V and J are TRBV7-6 and TRBJ1-2; D may be TRBD1 (6 bases). The CDR3 sequence is 14 residues long. Germline V gives CDR1 SGHVS, CDR2 FNYEAQ. With 5 bases removed from V and 0 bases from J, the gap between germline ends came to 10 bases. The CDR3 protein is CASSPDSTNYGYTF. CDR3 in DNA: TGTGCCAGCAGCCCGGACAGCACTAACTATGGCTACACCTTC.

This chain uses TRBV5-1 with TRBJ2-2; 14 nucleotides line up with TRBD2. Unmatched junction bases numbered 6, after V lost 4 bases and J lost 7 bases. This CDR3 region has 16 residues. The V gene's germline CDR1 is SGHRS and CDR2 YFSETQ. The CDR3 is CASSTGLAGGIGELFF. CDR3 bases: TGCGCCAGCAGCACCGGACTAGCGGGGGGCATCGGGGAGCTGTTTTTT.

Only a few counts were recorded for this clone. V and J are TRBV11-2 and TRBJ2-3; no clear D gene. Trimming took off 1 base at V and 2 bases at J, with 10 bases between the two ends. This CDR3 spans 15 amino acids. CDR1 is SGHAT and CDR2 is FQNNGV in the germline V gene. DNA of the CDR3: TGTGCCAGCAGCTTAGGTGCGATCTTCACAGATACGCAGTATTTT. Protein: CASSLGAIFTDTQYF.

This clone showed up just a few times. This chain joins TRBV7-2 and TRBJ2-7; D possibly corresponds to TRBD2 (5 bases). The CDR3 is 14 residues long. V gave up 2 bases and J gave up 6 bases, with 14 bases separating them. Germline CDR1 and CDR2: SGHTA and FQGNSA. CDR3 loop: CASSLSGGFGEQYF. CDR3 nucleotides: TGTGCCAGCAGCTTATCCGGAGGCTTTGGCGAGCAGTACTTC.

The chain combines TRBV10-2 with TRBJ2-3; 9 positions match TRBD1. The CDR3 is made up of 14 amino acids. The V gene's germline CDR1 is WSHSY and CDR2 SAAADI. The V gene end was trimmed by 6 bases and the J gene end by 4 bases; junction bases not matched to a gene: 5. CDR3 coding DNA: TGCGCCAGCAGAGGGACAGGGAGGGCAGATACGCAGTATTTT. Protein sequence: CASRGTGRADTQYF.

The V call is TRBV6-1, the J call TRBJ1-2; D is unclear. This CDR3 region has 8 residues. Trimming left V 4 bases short and J 9 bases short, with 0 bases between. Germline-derived CDR1 and CDR2 are MNHNS and SASEGT. The CDR3: CASSGYTF. CDR3 nucleotide sequence: TGTGCCAGCAGTGGCTACACCTTC.